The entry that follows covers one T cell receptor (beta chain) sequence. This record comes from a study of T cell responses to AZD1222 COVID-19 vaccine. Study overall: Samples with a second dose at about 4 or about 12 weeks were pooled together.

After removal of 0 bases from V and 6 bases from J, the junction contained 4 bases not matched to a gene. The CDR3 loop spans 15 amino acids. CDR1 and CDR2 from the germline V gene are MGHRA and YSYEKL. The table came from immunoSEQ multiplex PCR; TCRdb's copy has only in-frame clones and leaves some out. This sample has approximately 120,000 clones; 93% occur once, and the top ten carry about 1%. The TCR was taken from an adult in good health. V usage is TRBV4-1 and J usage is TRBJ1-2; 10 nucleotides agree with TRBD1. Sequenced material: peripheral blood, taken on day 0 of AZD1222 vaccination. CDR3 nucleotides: TGCGCCAGCAGCCAAGATGGCGGGACAGGGGATGGCTACACCTTC. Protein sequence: CASSQDGGTGDGYTF.